These 30 T cell receptor beta chains came from one sample sequenced in a study of tumor-infiltrating lymphocytes in primary liver carcinoma. The authors made TCR beta cDNA from roughly 480 ng total RNA with a constant-region primer. What produced the TCR beta libraries was three nested multiplex PCR rounds using slightly modified ARM-PCR. The first two PCR rounds used TRBV1-TRBV30 forward primers with a C-beta reverse primer, about 10 cycles each. MiXCR, run by TCRdb on the multiplex PCR reads, gives a single entry per CDR3 protein. The sample shows 310,000 or so distinct CDR3 sequences, around 60% of them seen only once. Blood RNA was derived from unsorted whole blood, and germline DNA was extracted too. The sequencing input was peripheral blood. The receptors were sampled from a man aged 35 to 55 with primary liver carcinoma and hepatitis B virus infection.

The chain combines TRBV28 with TRBJ2-7; D might be TRBD2 (5 bases). CDR1 and CDR2 from the germline V gene are MDHEN and SYDVKM. The ends were cut back, 3 bases at V and 6 bases at J, with 9 bases in the middle. This CDR3 is 12 amino acids long. CDR3 bases: TGTGCCAGCAGTTTCGGCAGCGGCGAGCAGTACTTC. It is translated as CASSFGSGEQYF.

This clonotype was seen many times. The rearrangement joins TRBV6-2 or TRBV6-3 to TRBJ2-5; tentatively, D is TRBD1 or TRBD2 (7 bases each). Germline V CDR1 and CDR2: MNHEY, SVGEGT. The ends were cut back, 5 bases at V and 2 bases at J, with 18 bases in the middle. This CDR3 comprises 16 residues. In DNA, the CDR3 is TGTGCCAGCAGTCCCAGGGGGGGCCCGGTACAAGAGACCCAGTACTTC. Its translation is CASSPRGGPVQETQYF.

As for this clonotype: The CDR3 does not end in the conserved phenylalanine or tryptophan, so this is likely a read error. The chain uses TRBV4-1 and TRBJ2-7; D possibly corresponds to TRBD1 (6 bases). V lost 2 bases to trimming and J lost 5 bases, with 19 bases between them. The germline V gene encodes CDR1 MGHRA and CDR2 YSYEKL. This CDR3 comprises 16 residues. CDR3 loop: CASSQHTGLLSHEQYL. The DNA for the CDR3 is TGCGCCAGCAGCCAACACACAGGGCTCTTATCCCACGAGCAGTACCTC.

A word on this clonotype: The junction differs from germline at one of its ends, possibly a read error. V is TRBV4-2 and J is TRBJ2-7; D is perhaps TRBD2 (6 bases). CDR1 is LGHNA and CDR2 is YNFKEQ in the germline V gene. The CDR3 consists of 16 residues. Here the CDR3 DNA reads TGTGCCAGGAGCCAAGAAGCGACTAGTGGGAGTCGGGAGCAGTACTTC. Its protein is CARSQEATSGSREQYF.

Notes on this clonotype: It may be a read error: a sequence one base away is much more abundant. The CDR3 end shows no conserved phenylalanine or tryptophan, and so a read error is likely. The chain couples TRBV11-2 to TRBJ2-5; D perhaps matches TRBD2 (5 bases). The CDR3 spans 14 residues. V was clipped by 6 bases and J by 5 bases, with 16 bases between them. The germline V gene has CDR1 SGHAT and CDR2 FQNNGV. This CDR3 is CASSPQIRGETQYL. In nucleotides, the CDR3 is TGTGCCAGCAGTCCCCAAATTCGCGGGGAGACCCAGTACCTC.

About this clonotype itself: A much bigger clone sits one base away, suggesting this may be a read error. V is TRBV12-3 or TRBV12-4 and J is TRBJ1-3; D not certain. The CDR3 spans 15 residues. CDR3 DNA sequence: TGTGTCAGCAGTTTCGGAGGGCCCTCTGGAAACACCATATATTTT. It yields the protein CVSSFGGPSGNTIYF.

This clonotype was recorded only once. The genes are TRBV7-9 and TRBJ1-2, with D unresolved. The CDR3 sequence is 18 residues long. Germline lookup yields CDR1 SEHNR and CDR2 FQNEAQ (reference sequence). Trimming took off 0 bases at V and 1 base at J, with 18 bases between the two ends. The CDR3 sequence is CASSLADGNSGNNYGYTF. The CDR3 DNA reads as TGTGCCAGCAGCTTAGCGGACGGAAATAGCGGCAATAACTATGGCTACACCTTC.

In regard to this clonotype: Since no conserved phenylalanine or tryptophan closes the CDR3, a read error is the likely cause. V gene TRBV5-5 combines with J gene TRBJ2-1, with D perhaps assigned TRBD1 or TRBD2 (5 bases each). The germline V and J ends were trimmed by 6 bases and 10 bases, with 23 bases remaining between them. The CDR3 contains 15 residues. The germline V gene encodes CDR1 SGHKS and CDR2 YYEKEE (reference sequence). The CDR3 sequence: CASTLSGTPIREQFL. In DNA form, the CDR3 reads TGTGCCAGCACCCTCTCCGGGACCCCAATCAGGGAGCAGTTCTTA.

In regard to this clonotype: A single base separates this from a much larger clone, so it may be a read error. V is TRBV12-3 or TRBV12-4 and J is TRBJ2-7; D gene uncertain. The length of the CDR3 is 14 residues. Trimming removed 3 bases at V and 1 base at J, with 10 bases between. CDR3 in amino acids: CASSFGARSYEQYF. CDR3 nucleotides: TGTGCCAGCAGTTTTGGCGCCAGATCCTACGAGCAGTACTTC.

This clonotype was counted once. J is TRBJ2-5 and V is TRBV4-2; possibly TRBD1 for D (6 bases). This CDR3 region has 16 residues. Trimming stripped 3 bases from V and 4 bases from J, with 18 bases between. The germline V gene has CDR1 LGHNA and CDR2 YNFKEQ. The CDR3, as DNA: TGTGCCAGCAGCCATAATGGGGGCGCGATTGGAGAGACCCAGTACTTC. Its translation is CASSHNGGAIGETQYF.

This clonotype was seen repeatedly, ten times or more. This chain joins TRBV6-5 and TRBJ2-1; the match to TRBD2 covers 13 bases. Trimming took 6 bases from V and 3 from J; bases not matched to a gene: 5. The CDR3 consists of 16 residues. Germline CDR1 MNHEY, CDR2 SVGAGI. CDR3 nucleotides: TGTGCCAGCAGCCTCGGGACTAGCGGGAACTACAATGAGCAGTTCTTC. Its protein is CASSLGTSGNYNEQFF.

The chain carries TRBV6-5 and TRBJ2-5, with D unresolved. The CDR3 length is 15 residues. Germline V CDR1 and CDR2: MNHEY, SVGAGI. Trimming took 6 bases from V and 0 from J, leaving 14 bases between them. The CDR3 nucleotides read TGTGCCAGCAGCCCCCCTTGGGGTGACCAAGAGACCCAGTACTTC. This gives the protein CASSPPWGDQETQYF.

On this clonotype: A read error may account for a junction end that differs from germline. CDR3 DNA: TGTACCAGCAGCTTATCCGGATCCAATGAGCAGTTCTTC. It encodes CTSSLSGSNEQFF. This chain links TRBV11-1 with TRBJ2-1; D gene uncertain. The CDR3 totals 13 residues. The germline gives CDR1 SGHAT, CDR2 FQDESV (reference sequence).

Ten or more counts support this clonotype. The V gene is TRBV12-3 or TRBV12-4, the J gene TRBJ1-3; D not resolved. V shed 6 bases and J shed 0 bases, with 3 bases lying between them. This CDR3 comprises 12 residues. The CDR3: CASSLSGNTIYF. Here the CDR3 DNA reads TGTGCCAGCAGCCTCTCTGGAAACACCATATATTTT.

A note on this clonotype: This may arise from a read error, as a much more abundant clone is one base away. The chain links TRBV4-1 to TRBJ2-7; 10 bases are a match to TRBD1. Germline CDR1 and CDR2: MGHRA and YSYEKL. The CDR3 length is 16 residues. Unmatched junction bases numbered 10, after V lost 4 bases and J lost 4 bases. The CDR3 here is CASSREKKGQGYEQYF. For the CDR3, the DNA is TGCGCCAGCAGCCGAGAGAAGAAGGGACAGGGGTACGAGCAGTACTTC.

A note on this clonotype: This may be a read error: a much more frequent sequence differs by one nucleotide. The chain carries TRBV12-3 or TRBV12-4 and TRBJ2-7, with TRBD2 as a possible D gene (6 bases). CDR3 size: 14 residues. Trimming took 6 bases from V and 3 from J, leaving 15 bases between them. This CDR3 is CASRPLAVGYEQYF. In DNA, the CDR3 is TGTGCCAGCAGGCCCTTAGCGGTAGGCTACGAGCAGTACTTC.

This clonotype was seen repeatedly, ten times or more. The chain couples TRBV6-5 to TRBJ1-1, with TRBD1 matching 12 bases. Germline CDR1 is MNHEY and CDR2 is SVGAGI. The J segment lost 7 bases and the V segment lost 0 bases, leaving 6 bases of the junction unmatched. This CDR3 comprises 16 residues. Written as DNA, the CDR3 is TGTGCCAGCAGTTACTCGTGGGGACAGGGGGCTAATGAAGCTTTCTTT. It yields the protein CASSYSWGQGANEAFF.

This chain joins TRBV30 and TRBJ2-2; 10 bases are a match to TRBD2. Per germline, CDR1 GTSNPN and CDR2 SVGIG (reference sequence). The CDR3 totals 17 residues. Unmatched junction bases numbered 12, after V lost 2 bases and J lost 6 bases. The CDR3, as DNA: TGTGCCTGGAGTCCACAGGCTAGCGGGAGCTCCCCCGGGGAGCTGTTTTTT. Encoded protein: CAWSPQASGSSPGELFF.

In this sample, this clonotype turned up many times. The rearrangement joins TRBV6-2 or TRBV6-3 to TRBJ2-1, with D perhaps matching TRBD1 (6 bases). Germline lookup yields CDR1 MNHEY and CDR2 SVGEGT. The CDR3 runs to 13 residues. V lost 5 bases, J lost 7 bases, and 12 bases lay in between. CDR3 bases: TGTGCCAGCAGTGAAACAGGGTCGAATGAGCAGTTCTTC. Its protein is CASSETGSNEQFF.

This clonotype was observed a single time. A read error may produce the germline difference seen at one junction end. The J gene is TRBJ2-5, the V gene TRBV28; TRBD1 aligns across 9 bases. The germline gives CDR1 MDHEN, CDR2 SYDVKM. The CDR3 has 15 residues. CDR3 residues: CASSLRGTGKETQCF. In nucleotides, the CDR3 is TGTGCCAGCAGTTTGCGAGGGACAGGGAAAGAGACCCAGTGCTTC. Full variable domain (rest looked up from reference TRBV28 and TRBJ2-5): DVKVTQSSRYLVKRTGEKVFLECVQDMDHENMFWYRQDPGLGLRLIYFSYDVKMKEKGDIPEGYSVSREKKERFSLILESASTNQTSMYLCASSLRGTGKETQCFGPGTRLLVL.

The table lists this clonotype with a count of one. This may come from a read error, since a much larger clone is one base off. The genes are TRBV10-2 and TRBJ2-7, with D perhaps matching TRBD2 (6 bases). Trimming pared 6 bases from V and 5 bases from J, leaving 20 bases between. Germline assignment: CDR1 WSHSY and CDR2 SAAADI. The CDR3 loop spans 15 amino acids. The CDR3 DNA sequence: TGCGCCAGCAGGGATGGACCAGGACTAACCCACGAGCAGTACTTC. It translates to CASRDGPGLTHEQYF.

As to this clonotype: A read error may be the cause here, since a much bigger clone is one base away. The chain uses TRBV6-1 and TRBJ1-1; TRBD1 matches 8 bases. The germline V gene has CDR1 MNHNS and CDR2 SASEGT. The CDR3 runs 14 residues. Trimming cost V 4 bases and J 10 bases; bases outside gene matches: 11. CDR3 in amino acids: CASSGTQGEDAAFF. For the CDR3, the DNA is TGTGCCAGCAGTGGTACACAGGGGGAGGATGCAGCTTTCTTT.

Note on this clonotype: A much larger clone lies one base from this, so it may be a read error. J is TRBJ1-2 and V is TRBV12-3 or TRBV12-4, with TRBD1 as a possible D gene (5 bases). This CDR3 has 14 amino acids. Trimming left V 6 bases short and J 10 bases short, with 21 bases between. This CDR3 is CASSLSRGGADYTF. In DNA form, the CDR3 reads TGTGCCAGCAGCCTGTCCCGGGGCGGGGCTGACTACACCTTC.

The CDR3, as DNA: TGTGCCATCAGGGGGACTAGCGGGAGTAACTACGAGCAGTACTTC. Amino acid sequence: CAIRGTSGSNYEQYF. The chain employs TRBV10-3 and TRBJ2-7; TRBD2 matches at 14 bases. This CDR3 has 15 residues. V gave up 6 bases and J gave up 3 bases; unmatched junction bases: 4. The germline gives CDR1 ENHRY, CDR2 SYGVKD.

This clonotype was seen a few times. CDR3 protein: CASSKTPGLQTGYTF. DNA for the CDR3: TGTGCCAGCAGTAAAACACCGGGCCTCCAAACTGGCTACACCTTC. The chain couples TRBV12-3 or TRBV12-4 to TRBJ1-2, with unresolved D. Trimming took 5 bases from V and 7 from J, leaving 20 bases between them. The CDR3 consists of 15 residues.

The table lists this clonotype with many counts. This sequence joins TRBV6-1 and TRBJ2-1, with a tentative D call TRBD2 (5 bases). Trimming left V 5 bases short and J 0 bases short, with 11 bases between. The length of the CDR3 is 15 residues. Germline V gives CDR1 MNHNS, CDR2 SASEGT. Here the CDR3 DNA reads TGTGCCAGCAGTAACCGACTAAGCTCCTACAATGAGCAGTTCTTC. Translation gives CASSNRLSSYNEQFF.

The V gene is TRBV6-2 or TRBV6-3, the J gene TRBJ1-4; a possible D gene is TRBD1 (5 bases). The CDR3 runs to 18 residues. V dropped 0 bases and J dropped 11 bases, with 25 bases sitting between them. The germline V gene encodes CDR1 MNHEY and CDR2 SVGEGT. The CDR3, as DNA: TGTGCCAGCAGTTACTCGACAAGACAGCGCGCCGGTAATGGGAAACTGTTTTTT. Its protein product is CASSYSTRQRAGNGKLFF.

This sequence joins TRBV11-2 and TRBJ2-1; perhaps TRBD2 as D (5 bases). V lost 6 bases and J lost 11, with 20 bases in between. Per germline, CDR1 SGHAT and CDR2 FQNNGV. The CDR3 consists of 14 residues. The CDR3 sequence is CASSPRGLRNKQFF. In DNA form, the CDR3 reads TGTGCCAGCAGTCCGAGAGGGCTCCGGAATAAGCAGTTCTTC.

This clonotype was found many times. V usage is TRBV11-2 and J usage is TRBJ2-7; possible D gene TRBD2, 6 bases. The length of the CDR3 is 14 residues. The V and J ends lost 4 bases and 4 bases respectively, with 14 bases between them. Germline-derived CDR1 and CDR2 are SGHAT and FQNNGV. The CDR3 reads CASSSAETRYEQYF. In DNA, the CDR3 is TGTGCCAGCAGCTCGGCCGAGACTAGATACGAGCAGTACTTC.

The chain employs TRBV9 and TRBJ1-5; the D gene is possibly TRBD1 (6 bases). CDR1 and CDR2 from the germline V gene are SGDLS and YYNGEE. The CDR3 contains 15 residues. With 3 bases removed from V and 4 bases from J, the gap between germline ends came to 14 bases. CDR3 sequence: CASSADSSPNQPQHF. CDR3 DNA sequence: TGTGCCAGCAGCGCGGACAGTAGTCCGAATCAGCCCCAGCATTTT. The full variable domain, in which reference TRBV9 and TRBJ1-5 provide the parts outside the CDR3, is DSGVTQTPKHLITATGQRVTLRCSPRSGDLSVYWYQQSLDQGLQFLIQYYNGEERAKGNILERFSAQQFPDLHSELNLSSLELGDSALYFCASSADSSPNQPQHFGDGTRLSIL.